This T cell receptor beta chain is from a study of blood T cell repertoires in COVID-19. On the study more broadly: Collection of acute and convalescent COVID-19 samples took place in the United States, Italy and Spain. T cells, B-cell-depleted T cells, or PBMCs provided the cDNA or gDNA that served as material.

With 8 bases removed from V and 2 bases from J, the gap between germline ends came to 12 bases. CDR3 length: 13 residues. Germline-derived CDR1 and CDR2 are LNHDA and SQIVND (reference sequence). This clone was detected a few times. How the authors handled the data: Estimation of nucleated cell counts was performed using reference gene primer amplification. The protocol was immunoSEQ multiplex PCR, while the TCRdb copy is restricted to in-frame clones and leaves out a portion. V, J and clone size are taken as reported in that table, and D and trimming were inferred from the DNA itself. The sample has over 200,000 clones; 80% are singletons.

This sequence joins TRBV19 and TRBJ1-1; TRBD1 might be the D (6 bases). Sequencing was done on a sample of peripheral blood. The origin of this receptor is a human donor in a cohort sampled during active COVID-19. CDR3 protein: CASARGFNTEAFF. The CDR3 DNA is TGTGCCAGTGCCAGGGGCTTCAACACTGAAGCTTTCTTT.